This paragraph reports one T cell receptor (beta chain). Original processing methods: By means of reference gene primer amplification, nucleated cell counts were estimated. Using immunoSEQ multiplex PCR, the repertoire was profiled, and TCRdb retains in-frame clones only, with some absent. The V and J calls and the clone size are those of that table, but D and trimming were determined from the DNA. The sample carries almost 400,000 clones, roughly 90% recorded once. The data belong to a study of blood T cell repertoires in COVID-19. In germline, CDR1 is MNHEY, CDR2 SVGEGT. Losses at the gene ends were 4 bases for V and 7 bases for J; bases not matched to a gene: 16. This CDR3 spans 17 amino acids. Enrollees, about 18 to 90 years old, lived in about two dozen US areas. Each participant's cohort was designated according to participant-reported clinical history. Among Cohort 3 donors, those recovered had two negative PCRs, clearance, or symptom resolution.

The specimen was PBMCs or T cells enriched from blood (not recorded which). This TCR was recovered from a woman in her twenties or thirties who had recovered from COVID-19. This chain connects TRBV6-2 or TRBV6-3 to TRBJ2-1, with 7 bases matching TRBD1. CDR3 in amino acids: CASSSVWDSSFRNEQFF. DNA for the CDR3: TGTGCCAGCAGTTCGGTGTGGGACAGTTCTTTCCGGAATGAGCAGTTCTTC.